This record covers a single T cell receptor (beta chain). Its antigen is undetermined. Treatment here: some 19 received Ad26.COV2.S at low or high dose, single or two shots; 5 received placebo; per-sample allocation not given. The study sampled participants on day 63 after the first vaccine or placebo injection. In Boston, the donor was an adult between 18-55 years of age. This sample is part of a study of Ad26.COV2.S vaccination and SARS-CoV-2 variants. The study's findings and limits: Post-vaccination spike-specific CD8+ and CD4+ T cell responses reportedly had substantial breadth.

Profiling relied on immunoSEQ multiplex PCR, and the TCRdb table lists in-frame clones only, not all of them. Counted here are about 480,000 clones, 70% to 90% occurring once; the ten biggest clones make up 13%. Germline CDR1 reads LNHDA; CDR2 reads SQIVND (reference sequence). The ends were cut back, 6 bases at V and 8 bases at J, with 16 bases in the middle. The CDR3 has 13 amino acids. This clonotype was obtained from a person between 18 and 65 years old who received the Ad26.COV2.S COVID-19 vaccine or a placebo. Source: peripheral blood, taken in a trial of Ad26.COV2.S vaccine versus placebo. The V call is TRBV19, the J call TRBJ1-2; possible D gene TRBD1, 5 bases. This chain's CDR3 is CASRSVLREGYTF. CDR3 DNA sequence: TGTGCCAGTAGATCTGTCCTCAGGGAAGGCTACACCTTC.